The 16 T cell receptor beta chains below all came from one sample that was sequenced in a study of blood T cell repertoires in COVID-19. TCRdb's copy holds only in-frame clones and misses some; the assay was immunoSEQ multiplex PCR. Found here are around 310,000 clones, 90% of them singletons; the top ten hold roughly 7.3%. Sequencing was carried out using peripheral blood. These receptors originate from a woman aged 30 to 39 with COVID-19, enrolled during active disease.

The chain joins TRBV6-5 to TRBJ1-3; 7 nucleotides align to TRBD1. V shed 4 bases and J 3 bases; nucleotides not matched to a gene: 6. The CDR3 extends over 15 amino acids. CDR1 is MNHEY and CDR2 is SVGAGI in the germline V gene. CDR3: CASSSTGVHGNTIYF. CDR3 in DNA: TGTGCCAGCAGTTCCACAGGGGTACATGGAAACACCATATATTTT.

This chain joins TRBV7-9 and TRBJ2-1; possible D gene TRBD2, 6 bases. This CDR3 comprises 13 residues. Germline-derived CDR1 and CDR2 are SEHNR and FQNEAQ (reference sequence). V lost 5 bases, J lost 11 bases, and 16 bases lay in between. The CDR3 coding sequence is TGTGCCAGCAGCGCCGTCCTGCGGGACCAGCAGTTCTTC. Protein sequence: CASSAVLRDQQFF.

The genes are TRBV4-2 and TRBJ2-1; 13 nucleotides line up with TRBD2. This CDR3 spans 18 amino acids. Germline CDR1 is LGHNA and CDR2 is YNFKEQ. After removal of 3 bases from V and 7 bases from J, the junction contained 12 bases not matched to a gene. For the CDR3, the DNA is TGTGCCAGCAGCCAGGAACTAGCGGGAGGGCCAAGATGGAATGAGCAGTTCTTC. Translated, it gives CASSQELAGGPRWNEQFF.

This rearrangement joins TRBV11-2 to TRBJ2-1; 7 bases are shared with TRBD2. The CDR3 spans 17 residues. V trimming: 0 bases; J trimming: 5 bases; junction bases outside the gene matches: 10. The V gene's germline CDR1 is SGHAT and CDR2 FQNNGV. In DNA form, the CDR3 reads TGTGCCAGCAGCTTAGATCCCAGAGTAGCGGGTGACAATGAGCAGTTCTTC. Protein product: CASSLDPRVAGDNEQFF.

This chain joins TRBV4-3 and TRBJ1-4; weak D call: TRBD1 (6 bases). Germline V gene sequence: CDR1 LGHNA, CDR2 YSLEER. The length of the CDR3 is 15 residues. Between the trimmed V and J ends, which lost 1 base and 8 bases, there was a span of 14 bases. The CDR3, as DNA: TGCGCCAGCAGCCAAGGCCAGGGGTACGAGGAAAAACTGTTTTTT. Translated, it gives CASSQGQGYEEKLFF.

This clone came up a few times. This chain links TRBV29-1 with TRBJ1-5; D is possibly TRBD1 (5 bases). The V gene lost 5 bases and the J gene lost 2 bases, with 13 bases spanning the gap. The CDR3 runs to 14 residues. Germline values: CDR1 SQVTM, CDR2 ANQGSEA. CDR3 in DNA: TGCAGCGTTCTCCTGGGGGGTGGCAATCAGCCCCAGCATTTT. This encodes CSVLLGGGNQPQHF.

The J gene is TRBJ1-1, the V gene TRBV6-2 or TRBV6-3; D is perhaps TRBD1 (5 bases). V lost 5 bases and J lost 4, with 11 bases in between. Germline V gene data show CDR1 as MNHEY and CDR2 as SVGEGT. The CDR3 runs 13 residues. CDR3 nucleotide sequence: TGTGCCAGCAGTCTCGCGGGGGGCACTGAAGCTTTCTTT. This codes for CASSLAGGTEAFF.

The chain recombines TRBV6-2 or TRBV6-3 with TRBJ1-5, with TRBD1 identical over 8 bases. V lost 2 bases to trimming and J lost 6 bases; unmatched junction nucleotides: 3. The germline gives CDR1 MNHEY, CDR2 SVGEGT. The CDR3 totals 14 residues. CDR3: CASSYADRAQPQHF. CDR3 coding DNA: TGTGCCAGCAGTTACGCGGACAGGGCTCAGCCCCAGCATTTT.

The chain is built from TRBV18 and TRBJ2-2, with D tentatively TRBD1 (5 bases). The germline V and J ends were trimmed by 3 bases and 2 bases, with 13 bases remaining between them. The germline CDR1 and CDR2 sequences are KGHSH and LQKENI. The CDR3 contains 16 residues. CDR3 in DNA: TGTGCCAGCTCACCTTTATCAGGGCTAAACACCGGGGAGCTGTTTTTT. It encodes CASSPLSGLNTGELFF.

CDR3 sequence reads: CASSIDRGATGYSNQPQHF. The CDR3 DNA is TGTGCCAGTAGTATAGATCGGGGGGCGACGGGATATAGCAATCAGCCCCAGCATTTT. This sequence joins TRBV19 and TRBJ1-5; a weak D match, TRBD1 (6 bases). The CDR3 spans 19 residues. Germline CDR1 and CDR2: LNHDA and SQIVND (reference sequence). Trimming pared 0 bases from V and 0 bases from J, leaving 18 bases between.

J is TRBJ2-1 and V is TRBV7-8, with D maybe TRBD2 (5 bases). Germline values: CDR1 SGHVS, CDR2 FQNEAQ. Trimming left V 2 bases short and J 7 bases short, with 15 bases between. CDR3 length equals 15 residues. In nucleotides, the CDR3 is TGTGCCAGCAGCTTAAGGGAGCGCATCCGGAATGAGCAGTTCTTC. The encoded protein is CASSLRERIRNEQFF. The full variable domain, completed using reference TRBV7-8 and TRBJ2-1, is GAGVSQSPRYKVAKRGQDVALRCDPISGHVSLFWYQQALGQGPEFLTYFQNEAQLDKSGLPSDRFFAERPEGSVSTLKIQRTQQEDSAVYLCASSLRERIRNEQFFGPGTRLTVL.

The CDR3 loop is CASSYTTNNEQFF. CDR3 bases: TGCGCCAGCAGCTACACTACTAACAATGAGCAGTTCTTC. This chain links TRBV5-1 with TRBJ2-1; D gene unclear. The CDR3 is 13 amino acids. Germline CDR1 reads SGHRS; CDR2 reads YFSETQ. Trimming cost V 3 bases and J 5 bases, with 9 bases left between them.

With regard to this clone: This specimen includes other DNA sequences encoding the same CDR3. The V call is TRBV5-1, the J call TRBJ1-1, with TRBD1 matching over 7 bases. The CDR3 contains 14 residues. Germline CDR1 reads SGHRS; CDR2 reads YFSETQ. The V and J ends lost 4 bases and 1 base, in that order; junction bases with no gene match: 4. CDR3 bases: TGCGCCAGCAGCCTCGGGACAGCGAACACTGAAGCTTTCTTT. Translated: CASSLGTANTEAFF. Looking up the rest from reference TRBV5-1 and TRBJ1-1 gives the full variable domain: KAGVTQTPRYLIKTRGQQVTLSCSPISGHRSVSWYQQTPGQGLQFLFEYFSETQRNKGNFPGRFSGRQFSNSRSEMNVSTLELGDSALYLCASSLGTANTEAFFGQGTRLTVV.

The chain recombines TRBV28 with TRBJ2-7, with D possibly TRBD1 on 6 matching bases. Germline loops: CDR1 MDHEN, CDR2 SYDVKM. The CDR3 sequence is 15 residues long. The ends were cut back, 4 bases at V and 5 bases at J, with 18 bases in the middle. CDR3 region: CASSSNQGKLNEQYF. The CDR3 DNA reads TGTGCCAGCAGTTCCAATCAGGGGAAACTTAACGAGCAGTACTTC.

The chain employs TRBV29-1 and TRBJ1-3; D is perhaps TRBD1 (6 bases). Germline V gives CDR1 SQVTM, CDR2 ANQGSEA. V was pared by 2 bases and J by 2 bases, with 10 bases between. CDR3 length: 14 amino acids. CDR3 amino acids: CSVELGHPGNTIYF. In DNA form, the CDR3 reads TGCAGCGTTGAATTGGGACACCCTGGAAACACCATATATTTT. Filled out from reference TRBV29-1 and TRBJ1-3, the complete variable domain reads SAVISQKPSRDICQRGTSLTIQCQVDSQVTMMFWYRQQPGQSLTLIATANQGSEATYESGFVIDKFPISRPNLTFSTLTVSNMSPEDSSIYLCSVELGHPGNTIYFGEGSWLTVV.

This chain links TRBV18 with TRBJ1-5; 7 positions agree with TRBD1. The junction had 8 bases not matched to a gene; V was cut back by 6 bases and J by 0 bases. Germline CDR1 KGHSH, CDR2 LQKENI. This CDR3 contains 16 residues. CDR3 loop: CASSQGTVDSNQPQHF. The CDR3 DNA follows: TGTGCCAGCTCGCAAGGGACAGTGGATAGCAATCAGCCCCAGCATTTT.